This T cell receptor beta chain was sequenced in a study of CD8+ T cells in alopecia areata. Across the study: Tofacitinib treatment spanned 6 to 18 months, with 6 months off drug afterward. Study-level results: Significant decreases in scalp clonality and expanded CD8+ clones followed tofacitinib treatment. Greater clonality was observed in lesional scalp samples, especially alopecia totalis/universalis, versus normal scalp.

Treatment defined: oral pan-JAK inhibitor, 5-10 mg twice daily. The researchers isolated CD4+ and CD8+ T cells from PBMCs by sorting. Extraction and reverse transcription of RNA yielded cDNA as the sequencing template. Sequencing was performed with immunoSEQ multiplex PCR; in TCRdb, only in-frame clones are kept and a portion is missing. This sample yields around 170,000 clones, of which approximately 50% are seen a single time; about 9.4% belongs to the top ten. Points on this clone: What it binds is not known.

Germline V gene data show CDR1 as MNHNY and CDR2 as SVGAGI (reference sequence). The CDR3 is 14 amino acids. J gave up 9 bases and V 0 bases, and 4 bases lay outside the gene matches. The origin of this receptor is a human donor with alopecia areata. This chain joins TRBV6-6 and TRBJ2-1; 8 nucleotides agree with TRBD1. Sequences were derived from CD8+ T cells sorted from blood, sampled at approximately week 51, from a patient treated with tofacitinib. CDR3 DNA: TGTGCCAGCAGTTACTCGGGACAGGTCGTTGAGCAGTTCTTC. This gives the protein CASSYSGQVVEQFF.